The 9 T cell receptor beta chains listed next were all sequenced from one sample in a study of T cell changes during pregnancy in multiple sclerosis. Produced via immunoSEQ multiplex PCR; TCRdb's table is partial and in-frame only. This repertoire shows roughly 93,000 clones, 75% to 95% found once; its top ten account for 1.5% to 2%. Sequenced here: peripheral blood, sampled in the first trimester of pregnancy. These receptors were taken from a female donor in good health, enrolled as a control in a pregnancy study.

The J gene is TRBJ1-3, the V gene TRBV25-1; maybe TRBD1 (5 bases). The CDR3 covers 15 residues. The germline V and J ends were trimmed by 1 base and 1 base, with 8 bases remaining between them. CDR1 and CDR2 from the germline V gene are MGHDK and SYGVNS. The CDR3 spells CASSELQGSGNTIYF. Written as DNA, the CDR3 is TGTGCCAGCAGTGAATTGCAGGGATCTGGAAACACCATATATTTT.

The CDR3 sequence is CASSVEVTSGGAVYNEQFF. DNA of the CDR3: TGTGCCAGCAGCGTAGAGGTGACTAGCGGGGGGGCTGTCTACAATGAGCAGTTCTTC. This chain uses TRBV9 with TRBJ2-1; 14 bases align to TRBD2. There are 19 residues in the CDR3. Germline trimming cut 0 bases from V and 3 bases from J; bases unmatched to any gene: 8. Germline CDR1 and CDR2: SGDLS and YYNGEE.

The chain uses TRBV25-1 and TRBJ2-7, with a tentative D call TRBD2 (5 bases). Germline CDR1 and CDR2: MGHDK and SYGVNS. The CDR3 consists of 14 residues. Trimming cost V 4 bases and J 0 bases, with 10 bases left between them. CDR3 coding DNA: TGTGCCAGCAGTGGGGGAGCCAGCTCCTACGAGCAGTACTTC. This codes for CASSGGASSYEQYF.

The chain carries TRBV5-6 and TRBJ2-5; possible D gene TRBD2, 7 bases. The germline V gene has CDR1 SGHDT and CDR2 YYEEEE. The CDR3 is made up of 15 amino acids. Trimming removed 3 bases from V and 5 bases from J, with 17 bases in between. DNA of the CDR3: TGTGCCAGCAGCTATCTTGGGGGGGGCATGGAGACCCAGTACTTC. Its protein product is CASSYLGGGMETQYF.

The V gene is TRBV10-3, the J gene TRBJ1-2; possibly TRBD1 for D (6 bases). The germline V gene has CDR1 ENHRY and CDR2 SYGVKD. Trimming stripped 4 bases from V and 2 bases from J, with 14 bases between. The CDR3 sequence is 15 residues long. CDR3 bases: TGTGCCATCAGTGTGGCGGGGGACATCAACTATGGCTACACCTTC. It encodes CAISVAGDINYGYTF.

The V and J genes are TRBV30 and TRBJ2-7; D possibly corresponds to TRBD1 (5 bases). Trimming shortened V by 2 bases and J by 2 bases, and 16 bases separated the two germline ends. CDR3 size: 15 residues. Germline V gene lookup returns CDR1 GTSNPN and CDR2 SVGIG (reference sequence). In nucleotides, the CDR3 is TGTGCCTGGAGTCCACAGGCCAGGGTTGCCTACGAGCAGTACTTC. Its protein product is CAWSPQARVAYEQYF. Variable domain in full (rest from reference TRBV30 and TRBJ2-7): SQTIHQWPATLVQPVGSPLSLECTVEGTSNPNLYWYRQAAGRGLQLLFYSVGIGQISSEVPQNLSASRPQDRQFILSSKKLLLSDSGFYLCAWSPQARVAYEQYFGPGTRLTVT.

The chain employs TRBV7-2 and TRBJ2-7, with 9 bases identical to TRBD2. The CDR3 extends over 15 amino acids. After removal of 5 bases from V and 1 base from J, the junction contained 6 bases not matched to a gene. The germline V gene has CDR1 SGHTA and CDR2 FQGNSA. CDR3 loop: CASSPDSGGSYEQYF. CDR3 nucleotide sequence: TGTGCCAGCAGCCCCGATAGCGGGGGATCCTACGAGCAGTACTTC.

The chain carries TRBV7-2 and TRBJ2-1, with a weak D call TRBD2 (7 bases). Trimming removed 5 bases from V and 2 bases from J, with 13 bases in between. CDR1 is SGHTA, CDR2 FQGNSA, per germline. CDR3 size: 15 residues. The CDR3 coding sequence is TGTGCCAGCAGCCCAAGGGGGGGGGCCTACAATGAGCAGTTCTTC. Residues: CASSPRGGAYNEQFF.

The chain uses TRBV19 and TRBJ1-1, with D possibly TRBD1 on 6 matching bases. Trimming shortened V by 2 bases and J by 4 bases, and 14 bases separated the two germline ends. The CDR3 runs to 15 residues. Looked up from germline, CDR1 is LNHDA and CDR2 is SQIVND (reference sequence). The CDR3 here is CASSISRGSSTEAFF. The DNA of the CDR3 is TGTGCCAGTAGTATATCTAGGGGGTCTAGCACTGAAGCTTTCTTT.